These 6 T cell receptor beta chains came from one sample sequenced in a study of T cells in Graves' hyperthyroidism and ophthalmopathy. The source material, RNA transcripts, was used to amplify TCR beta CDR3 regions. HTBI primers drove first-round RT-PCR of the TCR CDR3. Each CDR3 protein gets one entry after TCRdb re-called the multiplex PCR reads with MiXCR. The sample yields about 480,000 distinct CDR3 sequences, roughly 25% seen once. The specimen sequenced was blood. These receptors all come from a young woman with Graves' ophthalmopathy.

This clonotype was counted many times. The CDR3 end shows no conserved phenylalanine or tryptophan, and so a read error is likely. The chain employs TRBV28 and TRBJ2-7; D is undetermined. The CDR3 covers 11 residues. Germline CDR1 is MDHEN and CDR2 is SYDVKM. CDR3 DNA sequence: TGTGCCAGCGGTTTAACCTACGAGCAGTACCTC. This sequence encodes CASGLTYEQYL.

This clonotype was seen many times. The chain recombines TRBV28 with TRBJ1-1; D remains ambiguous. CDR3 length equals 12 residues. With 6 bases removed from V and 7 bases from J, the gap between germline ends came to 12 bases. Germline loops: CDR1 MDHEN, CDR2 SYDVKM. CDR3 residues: CASRSTHLEAFF. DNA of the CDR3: TGTGCCAGCAGATCCACTCACCTTGAAGCTTTCTTT.

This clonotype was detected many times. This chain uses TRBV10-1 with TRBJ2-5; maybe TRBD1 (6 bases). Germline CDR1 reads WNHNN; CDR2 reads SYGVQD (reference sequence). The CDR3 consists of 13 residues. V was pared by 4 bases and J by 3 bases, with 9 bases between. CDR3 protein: CASSAAGEETQYF. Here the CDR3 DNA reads TGCGCCAGCAGTGCGGCAGGGGAAGAGACCCAGTACTTC.

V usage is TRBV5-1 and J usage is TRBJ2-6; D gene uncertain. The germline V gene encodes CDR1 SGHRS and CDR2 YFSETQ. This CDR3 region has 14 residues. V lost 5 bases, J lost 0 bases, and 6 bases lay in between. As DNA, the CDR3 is TGCGCCAGCAGTAAGAGCTCTGGGGCCAACGTCCTGACTTTC. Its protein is CASSKSSGANVLTF.

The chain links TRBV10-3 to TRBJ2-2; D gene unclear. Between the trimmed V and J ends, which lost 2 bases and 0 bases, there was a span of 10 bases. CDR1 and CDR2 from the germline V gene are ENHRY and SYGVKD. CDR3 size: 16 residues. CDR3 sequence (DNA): TGTGCCATCAGTGAGGTTGAGCTCGCGAACACCGGGGAGCTGTTTTTT. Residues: CAISEVELANTGELFF.

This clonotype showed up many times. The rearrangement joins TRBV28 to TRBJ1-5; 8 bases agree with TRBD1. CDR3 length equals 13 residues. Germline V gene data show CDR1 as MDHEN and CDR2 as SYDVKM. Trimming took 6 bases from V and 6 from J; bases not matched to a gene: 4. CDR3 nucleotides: TGTGCCAGCAGACAGGGGGGTTCTCAGCCCCAGCATTTT. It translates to CASRQGGSQPQHF.